This T cell receptor gamma chain is from a study of gamma-delta chains in newborns, infants, children. Looking at the study overall: Polyclonal expansion of innate γδ T cells after birth follows microbial exposure.

The germline gives CDR1 GITISATS, CDR2 ISYDGTV (reference sequence). This CDR3 region has 15 residues. TCRdb re-called the reads using CATT. The table has about 220 gamma-chain clones, under 2% seen once; the top ten hold around two thirds. This clone was detected a few times. TCRdb's protein for this DNA is that of a much larger clone and differs from the translation at residue 10, likely a read error; the protein shown is the DNA translation. The V and J genes are TRGV9 and TRGJP. The receptor's source is a child who was a newborn, infant or young child, either healthy, febrile or measles-vaccinated (not recorded which). Sequencing was done on a sample of blood. The CDR3 sequence: CALWEQELGEKIKVF. The CDR3 DNA is TGTGCCTTGTGGGAGCAAGAGTTGGGCGAAAAAATCAAGGTATTT.